Given below is one T cell receptor (beta chain) in context. Its antigen is unidentified. Trimming at V came to 4 bases and at J to 6 bases, leaving 14 bases not matched to a gene. The CDR3 length is 17 residues. The germline CDR1 and CDR2 sequences are MGHRA and YSYEKL. Assay used: immunoSEQ multiplex PCR; TCRdb lists only in-frame clones, some missing. The table records approximately 30,000 clones, about four fifths of them present only once. The data stem from a study of OX40 agonist ivuxolimab in advanced cancers. Findings of the study overall: Circulating CD4+ and CD8+ T cells showed clonal expansion by week 6 at 0.1 to 3.0 mg/kg.

This sample comprised CD4+ or CD8+ T cells sorted from blood, obtained in a trial of the OX40 agonist ivuxolimab. This chain joins TRBV4-1 and TRBJ2-3; 9 bases are a match to TRBD2. The clonotype originates from an adult with an advanced solid tumor such as melanoma, head and neck, liver or kidney cancer. The CDR3 coding sequence is TGCGCCAGCAGCCTCACCGTCGGTAGCGGGAGTTGGGATACGCAGTATTTT. It is translated as CASSLTVGSGSWDTQYF.